This TCR beta chain was identified in a study of T-cell memory formation after mild COVID-19 (dated by TCRdb to the early 2020s). With regard to the full study: Most TCR sequence clusters were specific to one of the two donors. In a couple of donors, T-cell clones that expanded and contracted after mild COVID-19 were followed by sequencing TCRalpha and TCRbeta repertoires longitudinally. The cohort was made up of two young adult volunteers, one female and one male, who were previously healthy. The paper's findings and limits, for the study overall: Only a couple of mild cases were covered in the study, and larger cohorts including severe cases with pre-infection samples were considered necessary. Whether the second-wave clones peaking on day 37 were SARS-CoV-2 specific was not confirmed. Clones contracting from day 15 to 85 had balanced CD4/CD8 phenotypes, while a second wave expanding from day 15 to 37 was biased towards CD4+. Contracting CD4+ clones turned up mainly in the CM and EM memory subsets, whereas EMRA was where CD8+ clones were enriched. Some responding clones were detected in pre-infection memory, suggesting pre-existing cross-reactive memory T cells joined the SARS-CoV-2 response.

This clonotype occurred a few times. No cognate antigen has been identified for it. No base quality values were provided; no much bigger clone lies one nucleotide off. The reads were generated on an Illumina NovaSeq 6000. TCRalpha and TCRbeta cDNA libraries were built by 5'RACE with constant-segment primers, adding sample barcodes and unique molecular identifiers. RNA was extracted from every sample with Trizol reagent. Libraries were amplified in two PCR steps, with a second sample barcode and Illumina TruSeq adapters added in the second step. Sequencing of the libraries was done on an Illumina NovaSeq, producing 2 x 150 bp paired-end reads. The source study handled its data this way. The reads were demultiplexed and collapsed into UMI-guided consensus sequences using migec v1.2.7. Using mixcr v2.1.11, UMI consensuses were aligned to TRA and TRB V and J templates and then assembled into clonotypes. A clonotype was counted as expanded or contracted only when both edgeR and NoisET called the clonotype significant, with the noise models trained on biological replicates. edgeR calls used a false discovery rate-adjusted p below 0.01 and a log2 fold-change threshold of 1. As an exploratory analysis of dynamics, PCA with hierarchical clustering was applied to max-normalized trajectories of the 1000 most abundant clonotypes. The CD4 or CD8 phenotype of responding clones was assigned using the separately sequenced CD4+ and CD8+ repertoires. TCRdb passed the public sequencing reads through fastp at Q25 and MiXCR, retaining productive beta sequences. Rows matching on CDR3 protein sequence are summarized as one entry with the most common DNA and genes. The V and J calls come from TCRdb's annotation, not from the publication. A total of about 470,000 distinct CDR3 sequences appear in this sample, around 25% of them only once. The top ten clones comprise around 12% of the sample.

V gives up 5 bases and J gives up 2 bases, and the segment between their germline ends measures 18 bases. CDR1 and CDR2 are drawn from the germline V gene: SQVTM, ANQGSEA. Including the terminal cysteine and phenylalanine, the CDR3 comprises 15 residues. Left in the record is the CDR3 DNA by itself, 45 bases read in frame from the first base. Ficoll-Paque density gradient centrifugation was used to isolate PBMCs. This sequence uses TRBV29-1 and TRBJ1-2; D gene: possibly TRBD1, on 5 matching bases. Sequenced input: PBMCs or a T cell subset sorted from them (not recorded which). The receptor comes from an adult woman who had mild COVID-19 (a few samples of this study predate the infection). The sample titles of this study are shuffled in the database, so cell type and time point are left out; the donor was told from shared clones. The nucleotides read TGCAGCGTTCGCCGATATGGGGGGGGAAACTATGGCTACACCTTC. Its product reads: CSVRRYGGGNYGYTF. With the portions outside the CDR3 filled from the reference TRBV29-1 and TRBJ1-2 genes, the complete variable region becomes SAVISQKPSRDICQRGTSLTIQCQVDSQVTMMFWYRQQPGQSLTLIATANQGSEATYESGFVIDKFPISRPNLTFSTLTVSNMSPEDSSIYLCSVRRYGGGNYGYTFGSGTRLTVV.